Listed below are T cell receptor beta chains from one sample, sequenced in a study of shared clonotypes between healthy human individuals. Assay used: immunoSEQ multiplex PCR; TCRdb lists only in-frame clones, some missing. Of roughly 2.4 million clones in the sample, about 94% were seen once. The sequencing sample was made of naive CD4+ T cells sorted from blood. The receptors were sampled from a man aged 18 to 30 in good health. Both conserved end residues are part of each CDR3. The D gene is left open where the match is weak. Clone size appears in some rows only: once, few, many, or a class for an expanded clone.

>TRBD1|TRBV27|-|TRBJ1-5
TGTGCCAGCAGCAGATTAACAGGGGATGGTCAGCCCCAGCATTTT
CASSRLTGDGQPQHF
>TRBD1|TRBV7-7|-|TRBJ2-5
TGTGCTAGCAGCCGAGGGACAGGTCAAGAGACCCAGTACTTC
CASSRGTGQETQYF
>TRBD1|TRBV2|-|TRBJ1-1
TGTGCCAGCAGTATAGGGACAGCAACTGAAGCTTTCTTT
CASSIGTATEAFF
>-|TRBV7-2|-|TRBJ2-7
TGTGCCAGCAGCTTAGACCGGTGGACCTACGAGCAGTACTTC
CASSLDRWTYEQYF
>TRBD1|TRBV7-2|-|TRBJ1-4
TGTGCCAGCAGGCAGGGGGAAGGGGCTAATGAAAAACTGTTTTTT
CASRQGEGANEKLFF
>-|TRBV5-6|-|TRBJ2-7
TGTGCCAGCAGCTTATGGTGGGTCTCCTACGAGCAGTACTTC
CASSLWWVSYEQYF
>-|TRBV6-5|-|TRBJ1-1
TGTGCCAGCATTTCTGGGAGGGGCGGGAACACTGAAGCTTTCTTT
CASISGRGGNTEAFF
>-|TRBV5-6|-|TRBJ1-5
TGTGCCAGCAGTAAAAGGGACACCCATCAGCCCCAGCATTTT
CASSKRDTHQPQHF
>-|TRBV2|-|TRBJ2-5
TGTGCCAGCAGTTTTGGACCGTGGGAGACCCAGTACTTC
CASSFGPWETQYF
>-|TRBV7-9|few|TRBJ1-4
TGTGCCAGCAGCTTAGTGGAGGCAACTAATGAAAAACTGTTTTTT
CASSLVEATNEKLFF
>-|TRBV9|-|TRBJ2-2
TGTGCCAGCAGCGCGGCGGTAACCGGGGAGCTGTTTTTT
CASSAAVTGELFF
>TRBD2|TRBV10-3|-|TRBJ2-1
TGTGCCACCACTAGCGGGAGGCACAATGAGCAGTTCTTC
CATTSGRHNEQFF
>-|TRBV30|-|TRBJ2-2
TGTGCCTGGAGTGTACTAAGTTCCGGGGAGCTGTTTTTT
CAWSVLSSGELFF
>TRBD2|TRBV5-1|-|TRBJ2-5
TGCGCCAGCAGCTCGGGGACTAGCGGCCTAGGGACCCAGTACTTC
CASSSGTSGLGTQYF
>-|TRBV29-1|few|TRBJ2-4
TGCAGCGGGGGGGCCGGGCAACAGCACATTCAGTACTTC
CSGGAGQQHIQYF
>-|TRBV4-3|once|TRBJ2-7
TGCGCCAGCAGCCAAGATCGAGAACTAGGGAGGTACGAGCAGTACTTC
CASSQDRELGRYEQYF
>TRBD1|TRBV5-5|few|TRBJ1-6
TGTGCCAGCACCGGTCAGGGGGCCCTTAATTCACCCCTCCACTTT
CASTGQGALNSPLHF
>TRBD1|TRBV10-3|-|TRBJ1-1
TGTGCCATCAGGCGGACAGGGGAGGATGGGACTGAAGCTTTCTTT
CAIRRTGEDGTEAFF